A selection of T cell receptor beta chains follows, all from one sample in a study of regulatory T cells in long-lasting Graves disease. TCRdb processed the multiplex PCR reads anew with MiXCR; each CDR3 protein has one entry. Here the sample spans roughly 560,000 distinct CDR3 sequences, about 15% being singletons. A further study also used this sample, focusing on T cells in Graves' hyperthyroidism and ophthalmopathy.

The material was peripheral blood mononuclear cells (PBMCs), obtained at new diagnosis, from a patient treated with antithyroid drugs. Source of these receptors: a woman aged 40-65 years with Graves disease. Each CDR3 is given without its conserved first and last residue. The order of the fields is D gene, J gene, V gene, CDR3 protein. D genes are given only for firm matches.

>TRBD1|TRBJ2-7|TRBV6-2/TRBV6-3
ASRDRGTSYEQY
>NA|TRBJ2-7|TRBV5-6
ASSLGGPGGKY
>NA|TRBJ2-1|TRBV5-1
ASSLDRIKYNEQF
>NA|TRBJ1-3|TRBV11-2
ASSLENFSGNTIY
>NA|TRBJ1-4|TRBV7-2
ASRPGGGSSEKLF
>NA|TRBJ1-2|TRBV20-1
SATSPGGYT
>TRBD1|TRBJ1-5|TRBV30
AWSGTGGGQPQH
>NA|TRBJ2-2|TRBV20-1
SAQYQANTGELF
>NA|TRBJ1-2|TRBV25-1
ASSEPLQGYT
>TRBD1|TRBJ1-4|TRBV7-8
ASSPFRQGSNEKLF
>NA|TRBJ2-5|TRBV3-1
ASRAGGAETQY
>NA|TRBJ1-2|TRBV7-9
ASSSDRDGYT
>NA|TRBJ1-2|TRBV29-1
SVLVGDYGYT
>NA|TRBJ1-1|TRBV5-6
ASSYQGREAF
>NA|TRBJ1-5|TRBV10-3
AISEGGRYQPQH
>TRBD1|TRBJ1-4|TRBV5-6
ASSWTGGGEKLF
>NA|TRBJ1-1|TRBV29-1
SVAAQGLNTEAF
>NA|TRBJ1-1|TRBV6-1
ASSPGQSTEAF
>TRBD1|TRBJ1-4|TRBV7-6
ASSLTGTGLTNEKLF
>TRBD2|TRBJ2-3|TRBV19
ASSLDGASGFGDTQY
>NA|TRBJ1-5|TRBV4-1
ASSQDRGNQPQH
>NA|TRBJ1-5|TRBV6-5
ASSYDSNSNQPQH
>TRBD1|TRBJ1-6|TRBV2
ASGSQGVDNSPLH
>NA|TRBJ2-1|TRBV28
ASGFGNEQF
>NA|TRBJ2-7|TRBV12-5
ASVHPLADEQY
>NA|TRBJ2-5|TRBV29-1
SVTRGNQETQY
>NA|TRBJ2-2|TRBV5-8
ASTPRVGNTGELF
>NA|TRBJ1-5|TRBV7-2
ASSPGQWGDQPQH
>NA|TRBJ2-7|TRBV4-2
ASSPESVLGSYEQY
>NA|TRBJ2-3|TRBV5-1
ASDFSGTDTQY
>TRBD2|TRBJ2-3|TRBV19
ATTLGGGSTDTQY
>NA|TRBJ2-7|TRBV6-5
ASSYTDSPYEQY